This T cell receptor (beta chain) came from a study of T-cell reconstitution after alpha-beta-depleted transplantation in children. This clonotype was observed a few times. Its specificity is not known. During its preparation, the TCRbeta library received unique molecular identifiers. Each CDR3 protein is one row after TCRdb ran MiXCR on the PCR reads. The data show a few hundred thousand distinct CDR3 sequences, roughly 13% seen once. General observations from the study: In patients about two months after transplant, alpha-beta T cells reportedly arose from several hundred expanded graft clones. Newly generated T cells supplied most T-cell counts and diversity one year post-transplant. Some patients' high day-60 TCRbeta diversity was attributed to recipient cells surviving conditioning.

The clonotype comes from a male patient under 18 who had a stem cell transplant for acute myeloid leukemia, so the T cells may come from the graft donor. Source: PBMCs, mostly from graft donor cells, taken 360 days after TCRalphabeta/CD19-depleted stem cell transplant.

This chain's CDR3 is CASRKQDATYEQYF. The CDR3 nucleotides are TGTGCCAGCAGGAAACAGGACGCAACCTACGAGCAGTACTTC. This chain joins TRBV6-2 or TRBV6-3 and TRBJ2-7, with D tentatively TRBD1 (5 bases). The length of the CDR3 is 14 residues. The ends were cut back, 6 bases at V and 2 bases at J, with 14 bases in the middle. The germline V gene has CDR1 MNHEY and CDR2 SVGEGT.